These 10 T cell receptor beta chains came from one sample sequenced in a study of T cell responses to AZD1222 COVID-19 vaccine. Here immunoSEQ multiplex PCR was the method, and the copy in TCRdb shows in-frame clones only, minus some. The sample lists some 71,000 clones, approximately 90% seen once, with roughly 27% in the top ten. This specimen consisted of peripheral blood, obtained 28 days after the second AZD1222 dose. The receptors originated from an adult who received the AZD1222 COVID-19 vaccine.

The chain employs TRBV19 and TRBJ1-1; D is possibly TRBD1 (6 bases). The CDR3 contains 13 residues. V shed 6 bases and J shed 10 bases, with 18 bases lying between them. Germline assignment: CDR1 LNHDA and CDR2 SQIVND (reference sequence). The CDR3, as DNA: TGTGCCAGTAGGATCAACCCACAGGGACGAGCTTTCTTT. This codes for CASRINPQGRAFF.

This clone was detected only a few times. The chain recombines TRBV2 with TRBJ2-2, with TRBD2 matching 11 bases. V trimming: 7 bases; J trimming: 7 bases; junction bases outside the gene matches: 8. The CDR3 has 15 amino acids. The germline CDR1 and CDR2 sequences are SNHLY and FYNNEI. In DNA form, the CDR3 reads TGTGCCAGCAACCGCCTAGCGGGAGGAGGCGGGGAGCTGTTTTTT. Amino acids: CASNRLAGGGGELFF.

The chain recombines TRBV11-3 with TRBJ2-3, with D unresolved. The CDR3 is 13 residues long. The V gene lost 5 bases and the J gene lost 1 base, with 7 bases spanning the gap. Germline CDR1 and CDR2: SGHNT and YENEEA. The CDR3 region is CASSRERTDTQYF. For the CDR3, the DNA is TGTGCCAGCAGCAGGGAACGCACAGATACGCAGTATTTT.

This chain's CDR3 is CASSSGREDEQFF. The CDR3, as DNA: TGTGCCAGTAGTAGCGGGAGAGAGGATGAGCAGTTCTTC. The chain has TRBV19 and TRBJ2-1; 7 bases fit TRBD2. The germline CDR1 and CDR2 sequences are LNHDA and SQIVND (reference sequence). CDR3 length: 13 residues. Trimming took 4 bases from V and 8 from J; bases not matched to a gene: 5.

This clone was detected once. The chain employs TRBV12-3 or TRBV12-4 and TRBJ2-7; D not certain. The CDR3 length is 12 residues. V lost 6 bases, J lost 3 bases, and 9 bases lay in between. The CDR3: CASSRLVYEQYF. The CDR3 DNA sequence: TGTGCCAGCAGCCGACTCGTCTACGAGCAGTACTTC.

V and J are TRBV7-2 and TRBJ1-2, with D perhaps matching TRBD1 (5 bases). Trimming stripped 5 bases from V and 0 bases from J, with 10 bases between. Germline CDR1 reads SGHTA; CDR2 reads FQGNSA. This CDR3 spans 14 amino acids. The chain's CDR3 is CASSPDRANYGYTF. The CDR3 nucleotides are TGTGCCAGCAGCCCTGACAGAGCTAACTATGGCTACACCTTC.

This chain uses TRBV10-2 with TRBJ1-1; 7 bases are a match to TRBD1. Per the germline V gene, CDR1 is WSHSY and CDR2 is SAAADI. The CDR3 is 12 residues long. The V segment lost 3 bases and the J segment 11 bases; nucleotides outside the gene matches: 6. The CDR3 here is CASSEIGGRAFF. DNA for the CDR3: TGCGCCAGCAGTGAAATAGGGGGCAGGGCTTTCTTT.

With respect to this clone: Relative to the germline gene, one junction end is altered; a read error may explain this. This rearrangement joins TRBV11-2 to TRBJ2-7; D is unresolved. The CDR3 is 11 amino acids. From germline, CDR1 is SGHAT and CDR2 FQNNGV. The CDR3 nucleotides are TGTGCCAGCAGCTTAAAAGAGTCCCCGGTCTTC. Translating gives CASSLKESPVF.

The chain recombines TRBV6-1 with TRBJ2-7; D ambiguous. The CDR3 is 15 amino acids. Germline CDR1 MNHNS, CDR2 SASEGT. The V gene lost 0 bases and the J gene lost 4 bases, with 13 bases spanning the gap. CDR3 DNA sequence: TGTGCCAGCAGTGAAGCGGGCGTTCCCTTATACGAGCAGTACTTC. Its translation: CASSEAGVPLYEQYF.

The chain recombines TRBV5-4 with TRBJ2-2, with D uncertain. CDR3 size: 13 residues. Trimming took 6 bases from V and 2 from J, leaving 8 bases between them. CDR1 and CDR2 (germline): SGHNT, YYREEE (reference sequence). DNA of the CDR3: TGTGCCAGCAAAGCTCAAAACACCGGGGAGCTGTTTTTT. It is translated as CASKAQNTGELFF.